The next 30 T cell receptor beta chains were all read from a single sample in a study of low-dose radiotherapy and immunotherapy resistance in tumors. First-strand cDNA relied on TRAV- and TRBV-specific primers spanning alpha and beta chains. TCR amplification used 20 PCR cycles, a constant-region primer and a V-primer adapter. One entry per CDR3 protein, called by TCRdb with MiXCR from the reads. Of tens of thousands of distinct CDR3 sequences listed, less than 40% were seen once; the top ten hold 3.7%. Time point of the sample: before trial treatment. The sequencing here drew on PBMCs, taken before treatment. These receptors all stem from a male donor with gallbladder cancer.

This clonotype is categorized as medium-sized. This chain uses TRBV10-3 with TRBJ2-7; D unresolved. CDR3 length: 12 amino acids. In germline, CDR1 is ENHRY, CDR2 SYGVKD. V lost 2 bases and J lost 0, with 2 bases in between. CDR3 loop: CAISESSYEQYF. CDR3 sequence (DNA): TGTGCCATCAGTGAGAGCTCCTACGAGCAGTACTTC.

The sample holds many counts of this clonotype. V is TRBV14 and J is TRBJ2-7; 8 bases align to TRBD2. The V gene end was trimmed by 0 bases and the J gene end by 8 bases; junction bases not matched to a gene: 9. In germline, CDR1 is SGHDN, CDR2 FVKESK. This CDR3 has 15 amino acids. The CDR3 sequence: CASSQDLREGSKQYF. CDR3 nucleotide sequence: TGTGCCAGCAGCCAAGATCTTCGGGAGGGAAGTAAGCAGTACTTC.

In the case of this clonotype: This likely reflects a read error, since a far larger clone is one base away. The chain joins TRBV5-1 to TRBJ2-5, with D tentatively TRBD2 (5 bases). V was shortened by 0 bases and J by 11 bases, with 23 bases between the two germline ends. Germline-derived CDR1 and CDR2 are SGHRS and YFSETQ. CDR3 size: 16 residues. The CDR3 sequence is CASSLDGKMISNEQYF. DNA of the CDR3: TGCGCCAGCAGCTTGGACGGGAAGATGATCTCCAATGAGCAGTACTTC.

This clonotype was recorded many times. The chain joins TRBV13 to TRBJ2-7; 7 nucleotides align to TRBD2. After removal of 5 bases from V and 7 bases from J, the junction contained 20 bases not matched to a gene. CDR1 is PRHDT and CDR2 is FYEKMQ in the germline V gene (reference sequence). This CDR3 has 17 amino acids. This CDR3 reads CASSDPPLAGETREQYF. CDR3 sequence (DNA): TGTGCCAGCAGCGACCCCCCCTTGGCGGGAGAAACAAGGGAGCAGTACTTC.

The sample holds many counts of this clonotype. This chain links TRBV20-1 with TRBJ2-5; 12 bases fit TRBD2. The germline V gene has CDR1 DFQATT and CDR2 SNEGSKA (reference sequence). The CDR3 has 16 amino acids. Trimming at V came to 5 bases and at J to 5 bases, leaving 12 bases not matched to a gene. In DNA, the CDR3 is TGCAGTGCTCTCGTAGAGACTAGCGGGAGTACGGAGACCCAGTACTTC. Residues: CSALVETSGSTETQYF.

As regards this clonotype: A single base is all that separates this from a far larger clone, so a read error is likely. The genes are TRBV20-1 and TRBJ2-4; 7 bases map to TRBD2. V shed 0 bases and J 13 bases; nucleotides not matched to a gene: 21. The CDR3 has 17 amino acids. Germline values: CDR1 DFQATT, CDR2 SNEGSKA (reference sequence). The DNA of the CDR3 is TGCAGTGCTAGAGACACACTAGCGAGGAGCTCCTACAATGAGCAGTACTTC. As protein: CSARDTLARSSYNEQYF.

Details on this clonotype: It is unclear where the CDR3 begins or ends on the DNA, so no DNA is shown, and the CDR3 is as TCRdb lists it. The rearrangement joins TRBV6-8 to TRBJ2-2; the table's D call of TRBD1 was not tested on the DNA. Germline loops: CDR1 MNHGY, CDR2 SAAAGT. From its first to its last residue, the CDR3 has 17 amino acids. The CDR3 here is CASSYSMGMRTGELFFF.

This clonotype is medium-sized in the sample. This chain joins TRBV6-1 and TRBJ1-5, with D tentatively TRBD1 (6 bases). The V and J ends lost 6 bases and 0 bases respectively, with 9 bases between them. The CDR3 runs to 14 residues. From germline, CDR1 is MNHNS and CDR2 SASEGT. The CDR3 protein is CASSRQVSNQPQHF. CDR3 nucleotides: TGTGCCAGCAGCCGACAGGTTAGCAATCAGCCCCAGCATTTT.

This clonotype was picked up many times. The rearrangement links TRBV20-1 to TRBJ2-7; no clear D gene. The V gene's germline CDR1 is DFQATT and CDR2 SNEGSKA (reference sequence). V was trimmed by 1 base and J by 0 bases, leaving 7 bases between them. CDR3 length: 13 amino acids. CDR3 bases: TGCAGTGCTAGAGGTTCTACCTCCTACGAGCAGTACTTC. Encoded protein: CSARGSTSYEQYF.

This clonotype has more than one count but fewer than ten. The chain carries TRBV7-9 and TRBJ2-1, with D perhaps TRBD2 (5 bases). From germline, CDR1 is SEHNR and CDR2 FQNEAQ (reference sequence). The V and J ends lost 2 bases and 0 bases respectively, with 8 bases between them. The CDR3 runs to 15 residues. CDR3 residues: CASSLIGISYNEQFF. The CDR3 DNA reads as TGTGCCAGCAGCTTAATCGGGATCTCCTACAATGAGCAGTTCTTC. The full variable domain, in which reference TRBV7-9 and TRBJ2-1 provide the parts outside the CDR3, is DTGVSQNPRHKITKRGQNVTFRCDPISEHNRLYWYRQTLGQGPEFLTYFQNEAQLEKSRLLSDRFSAERPKGSFSTLEIQRTEQGDSAMYLCASSLIGISYNEQFFGPGTRLTVL.

This clonotype was detected many times. The rearrangement uses TRBV12-3 or TRBV12-4 and TRBJ2-1; the match to TRBD2 covers 12 bases. CDR3 length: 14 residues. The V segment lost 7 bases and the J segment 14 bases; nucleotides outside the gene matches: 12. Here the CDR3 reads CASTLGLASGREFF. In DNA form, the CDR3 reads TGTGCCAGCACCCTAGGCCTGGCTAGCGGGAGGGAGTTCTTC.

V is TRBV6-8 and J is TRBJ2-3, with 12 bases identical to TRBD2. Germline V gene lookup returns CDR1 MNHGY and CDR2 SAAAGT. CDR3 length: 15 amino acids. V trimming: 6 bases; J trimming: 10 bases; junction bases outside the gene matches: 11. The CDR3 DNA is TGTGCCAGCAGACACAGGACTAGCGGGGAGGGGCCGCAGTATTTT. This gives the protein CASRHRTSGEGPQYF.

Concerning this clonotype itself: A read error is likely here: a far larger clone is one base away. This chain links TRBV9 with TRBJ2-1; TRBD2 agrees at 11 bases. The CDR3 runs 16 residues. Germline CDR1 is SGDLS and CDR2 is YYNGEE. The V gene end was trimmed by 4 bases and the J gene end by 13 bases; junction bases not matched to a gene: 16. The CDR3 nucleotides are TGTGCCAGCAGCCCAACTAGCGGGAGCGGTCTGGAGACCCAGTTCTTC. This sequence encodes CASSPTSGSGLETQFF.

This clonotype showed up many times. The genes are TRBV29-1 and TRBJ1-2; D is perhaps TRBD1 (5 bases). V was clipped by 4 bases and J by 0 bases, with 12 bases between them. Germline V gives CDR1 SQVTM, CDR2 ANQGSEA. The CDR3 has 14 amino acids. For the CDR3, the DNA is TGCAGCGTTGCCCGGGACGGAGCTAACTATGGCTACACCTTC. It codes for CSVARDGANYGYTF.

This clonotype is judged medium-sized. J is TRBJ2-5 and V is TRBV6-2 or TRBV6-3; 7 bases map to TRBD1. This CDR3 spans 16 amino acids. V was clipped by 11 bases and J by 1 base; unmatched bases: 16. Germline V lookup: CDR1 MNHEY, CDR2 SVGEGT. The CDR3 DNA sequence: TGTGCCGGATCCAGCCGGAAGGGGACAGTCCAAGAGACCCAGTACTTC. This translates into CAGSSRKGTVQETQYF.

V gene TRBV7-9 combines with J gene TRBJ2-2; weak D call: TRBD1 (5 bases). CDR3 length: 13 amino acids. Looked up from germline, CDR1 is SEHNR and CDR2 is FQNEAQ (reference sequence). V was pared by 7 bases and J by 5 bases, with 11 bases between. The CDR3 region has the DNA TGTGCCAGCACATCAGGGAAGACCGGGGAGCTGTTTTTT. It encodes CASTSGKTGELFF. Full variable domain (outside the CDR3, taken from reference TRBV7-9 and TRBJ2-2): DTGVSQNPRHKITKRGQNVTFRCDPISEHNRLYWYRQTLGQGPEFLTYFQNEAQLEKSRLLSDRFSAERPKGSFSTLEIQRTEQGDSAMYLCASTSGKTGELFFGEGSRLTVL.

The chain employs TRBV28 and TRBJ2-1; D remains ambiguous. This CDR3 has 14 amino acids. The V and J ends lost 9 bases and 0 bases respectively, with 12 bases between them. CDR1 is MDHEN, CDR2 SYDVKM, per germline. This CDR3 reads CASLRATSYNEQFF. The CDR3 nucleotides are TGTGCCAGTTTACGGGCGACCTCCTACAATGAGCAGTTCTTC.

The V gene is TRBV13, the J gene TRBJ2-1; D uncertain. Germline CDR1 PRHDT, CDR2 FYEKMQ (reference sequence). Trimming cost V 6 bases and J 3 bases, with 15 bases left between them. There are 15 residues in the CDR3. CDR3 sequence reads: CASSEPFTLYNEQFF. The CDR3 nucleotides read TGTGCCAGCAGTGAACCGTTCACTCTCTACAATGAGCAGTTCTTC.

This chain links TRBV5-1 with TRBJ1-1; a possible D gene is TRBD1 (6 bases). CDR3 length: 14 amino acids. Trimming pared 4 bases from V and 4 bases from J, leaving 14 bases between. The germline CDR1 and CDR2 sequences are SGHRS and YFSETQ. CDR3 DNA sequence: TGCGCCAGCAGCCTAACAGGGCTCCGCACTGAAGCTTTCTTT. Protein product: CASSLTGLRTEAFF.

This clonotype was seen many times. The V call is TRBV27, the J call TRBJ1-5, with 8 bases identical to TRBD1. The germline V gene encodes CDR1 MNHEY and CDR2 SMNVEV (reference sequence). The V gene end was trimmed by 8 bases and the J gene end by 5 bases; junction bases not matched to a gene: 8. This CDR3 comprises 14 residues. The CDR3 spells CASSLKGQDQPQHF. DNA for the CDR3: TGTGCCAGCTCCCTGAAGGGACAGGATCAGCCCCAGCATTTT.

This clonotype was detected ten times or more. The chain recombines TRBV20-1 with TRBJ2-1, with a possible D match to TRBD1 (6 bases). The CDR3 spans 13 residues. Trimming stripped 1 base from V and 6 bases from J, with 10 bases between. The V gene's germline CDR1 is DFQATT and CDR2 SNEGSKA (reference sequence). The CDR3 DNA reads TGCAGTGCTAGAGTTGGGACAACCAATGAGCAGTTCTTC. Its protein is CSARVGTTNEQFF.

This clonotype showed up many times. CDR3: CASSLEGDSNQPQHF. DNA for the CDR3: TGCGCCAGCAGCTTGGAAGGGGATAGCAATCAGCCCCAGCATTTT. The rearrangement links TRBV5-1 to TRBJ1-5; a weak D match, TRBD1 (5 bases). The V end lost 0 bases, the J end lost 0 bases, and 7 bases lay between the germline ends. This CDR3 region has 15 residues. Germline V lookup: CDR1 SGHRS, CDR2 YFSETQ.

As regards this clonotype: A far larger clone is one nucleotide away, so this likely arose from a read error. V gene TRBV13 combines with J gene TRBJ1-4; D call uncertain. Germline CDR1 PRHDT, CDR2 FYEKMQ (reference sequence). Trimming took off 8 bases at V and 7 bases at J, with 14 bases between the two ends. This CDR3 is built from 13 residues. The DNA for the CDR3 is TGTGCCAGCCGACTGGGGTCTGGTGAAAAACTGTTTTTT. As protein: CASRLGSGEKLFF.

This clonotype was seen at least ten times. CDR3 nucleotide sequence: TGTGCCAGCAGCTTACTATTGGGCGGGGGAGACACAGATACGCAGTATTTT. It translates to CASSLLLGGGDTDTQYF. The chain links TRBV5-6 to TRBJ2-3, with TRBD2 matching over 7 bases. From germline, CDR1 is SGHDT and CDR2 YYEEEE. J lost 2 bases, V lost 2 bases, and 11 bases had no gene match. The CDR3 loop spans 17 amino acids.

Ten or more counts support this clonotype. This rearrangement joins TRBV12-3 or TRBV12-4 to TRBJ1-2; 7 bases map to TRBD1. V shed 5 bases, J shed 4 bases, and the junction held 10 bases outside the gene matches. This CDR3 is built from 15 residues. The CDR3 region is CASSPPGQRLYGYTF. The DNA of the CDR3 is TGTGCCAGCAGTCCTCCGGGACAGCGACTCTATGGCTACACCTTC.

The sample holds many counts of this clonotype. The rearrangement links TRBV27 to TRBJ2-3, with D maybe TRBD1 (6 bases). The CDR3 sequence is 14 residues long. The germline CDR1 and CDR2 sequences are MNHEY and SMNVEV (reference sequence). The V end was cut by 1 base, the J end by 1 base, with 6 bases between. This CDR3 is CASSLWGRTDTQYF. The CDR3 DNA sequence: TGTGCCAGCAGTTTATGGGGGCGCACAGATACGCAGTATTTT.

The chain employs TRBV14 and TRBJ1-5; D not certain. Germline lookup yields CDR1 SGHDN and CDR2 FVKESK. Trimming cost V 4 bases and J 6 bases, with 10 bases left between them. CDR3 length: 13 residues. The CDR3 is CASSPGLGQPQHF. CDR3 DNA sequence: TGTGCCAGCAGCCCTGGTTTGGGTCAGCCCCAGCATTTT. The whole variable domain, remainder taken from reference TRBV14 and TRBJ1-5, is EAGVTQFPSHSVIEKGQTVTLRCDPISGHDNLYWYRRVMGKEIKFLLHFVKESKQDESGMPNNRFLAERTGGTYSTLKVQPAELEDSGVYFCASSPGLGQPQHFGDGTRLSIL.

This clonotype was detected ten times or more. The genes are TRBV2 and TRBJ1-2, with D perhaps matching TRBD1 (6 bases). The CDR3 runs to 14 residues. V was cut by 4 bases and J by 4 bases, with 13 bases left in between. Germline loops: CDR1 SNHLY, CDR2 FYNNEI. The CDR3 here is CASSGQQGGYGYTF. The CDR3, as DNA: TGTGCCAGCAGTGGACAACAGGGAGGCTATGGCTACACCTTC. The variable domain in full, completed from reference TRBV2 and TRBJ1-2, reads EPEVTQTPSHQVTQMGQEVILRCVPISNHLYFYWYRQILGQKVEFLVSFYNNEISEKSEIFDDQFSVERPDGSNFTLKIRSTKLEDSAMYFCASSGQQGGYGYTFGSGTRLTVV.

The chain combines TRBV9 with TRBJ2-5; D unclear. V lost 4 bases and J 3 bases, leaving 7 bases between the germline ends. CDR1 and CDR2 (germline): SGDLS, YYNGEE. The CDR3 has 12 residues. CDR3 region: CASSPEEETQYF. The CDR3 nucleotides are TGTGCCAGCAGCCCAGAAGAAGAGACCCAGTACTTC.

This chain uses TRBV7-2 with TRBJ2-7; 9 bases match TRBD2. Germline CDR1 is SGHTA and CDR2 is FQGNSA. The CDR3 consists of 14 residues. V lost 1 base to trimming and J lost 3 bases; unmatched junction nucleotides: 1. The CDR3 here is CASSLEAGGYEQYF. As DNA, the CDR3 is TGTGCCAGCAGCTTAGAAGCGGGAGGCTACGAGCAGTACTTC.